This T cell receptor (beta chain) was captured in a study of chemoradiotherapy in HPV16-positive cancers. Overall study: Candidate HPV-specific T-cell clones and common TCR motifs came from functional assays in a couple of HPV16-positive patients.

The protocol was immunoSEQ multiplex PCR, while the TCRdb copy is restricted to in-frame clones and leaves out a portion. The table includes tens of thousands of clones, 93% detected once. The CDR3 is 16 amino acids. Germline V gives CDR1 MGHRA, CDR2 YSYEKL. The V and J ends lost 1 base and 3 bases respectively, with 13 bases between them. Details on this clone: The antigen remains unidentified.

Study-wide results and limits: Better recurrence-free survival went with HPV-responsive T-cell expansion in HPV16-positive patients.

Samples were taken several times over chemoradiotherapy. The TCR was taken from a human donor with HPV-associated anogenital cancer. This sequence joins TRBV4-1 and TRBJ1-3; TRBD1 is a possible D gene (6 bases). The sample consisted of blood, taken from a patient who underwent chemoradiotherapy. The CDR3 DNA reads TGCGCCAGCAGCCAAGTACCCAGGGGCGGTGGAAACACCATATATTTT. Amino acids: CASSQVPRGGGNTIYF.